This TCR beta chain was retrieved from a study of PD-1 blockade in mismatch repair-deficient tumors. Mismatch repair deficiency was confirmed in all patients, by PCR or immunohistochemistry. TCRs were sequenced from three patients responding to pembrolizumab. The J segment lost 12 bases and the V segment lost 4 bases, leaving 13 bases of the junction unmatched. This CDR3 is built from 15 residues. The V gene's germline CDR1 is SGHRS and CDR2 YFSETQ. Clones were sequenced by immunoSEQ multiplex PCR, and TCRdb holds only the in-frame ones, with some missing. The sample holds some 15,000 clones, around 83% seen once.

Here the sequenced sample was PBMCs, taken less than 15 weeks after starting pembrolizumab. This chain uses TRBV5-1 with TRBJ1-4; 9 bases line up with TRBD1. The receptor was isolated from an adult with mismatch repair-deficient cancer. CDR3 coding DNA: TGCGCCAGCAGCCCGATTCCACAGGGGGCGGGAGAACTGTTTTTT. Amino acid sequence: CASSPIPQGAGELFF.